The 10 T cell receptor beta chains given below trace back to one sample, sequenced in a study of T-cell reconstitution after alpha-beta-depleted transplantation in children. Using unique molecular identifiers, the investigators prepared the TCRbeta library. TCRdb re-analysed the PCR reads in MiXCR, keeping a single row per CDR3 protein. This sample yields 600,000 to 800,000 distinct CDR3 sequences, of which 10% to 15% are seen a single time; roughly 0.77% belongs to the top ten. Source: PBMCs, taken before TCRalphabeta/CD19-depleted stem cell transplant. The receptors were gathered from a girl aged 2 to 9 with congenital amegakaryocytic thrombocytopenia, due to receive a stem cell transplant.

This clonotype was counted ten times or more. This chain connects TRBV24-1 to TRBJ2-2; D call uncertain. The CDR3 sequence is 15 residues long. V lost 5 bases to trimming and J lost 1 base, with 10 bases between them. The V gene's germline CDR1 is KGHDR and CDR2 SFDVKD. The CDR3 DNA follows: TGTGCCACCAGTGGGCATTTTGGGAACACCGGGGAGCTGTTTTTT. Translation gives CATSGHFGNTGELFF.

This clonotype was picked up a small number of times. This sequence joins TRBV20-1 and TRBJ2-1, with 7 positions matching TRBD1. The CDR3 is 14 residues long. The ends lost 7 bases at V and 6 bases at J; junction bases unmatched: 12. Germline V gene data show CDR1 as DFQATT and CDR2 as SNEGSKA (reference sequence). In DNA, the CDR3 is TGCAGTGTAATCGGACAGGACCTGGGCAATGAGCAGTTCTTC. Its protein product is CSVIGQDLGNEQFF.

Many counts were recorded for this clonotype. The chain links TRBV4-1 to TRBJ2-7; 7 bases fit TRBD1. The V gene's germline CDR1 is MGHRA and CDR2 YSYEKL. This CDR3 spans 14 amino acids. Germline trimming cut 5 bases from V and 0 bases from J; bases unmatched to any gene: 4. CDR3 amino acids: CASSAQGSSYEQYF. CDR3 DNA: TGCGCCAGCAGCGCACAGGGGAGCTCCTACGAGCAGTACTTC.

V and J are TRBV20-1 and TRBJ2-3; 10 bases align to TRBD2. CDR1 and CDR2 from the germline V gene are DFQATT and SNEGSKA (reference sequence). Trimming at V came to 1 base and at J to 3 bases, leaving 10 bases not matched to a gene. This CDR3 has 17 amino acids. In DNA form, the CDR3 reads TGCAGTGCTAGAGGAGTCGGACTAGCGGAATATACAGATACGCAGTATTTT. Protein sequence: CSARGVGLAEYTDTQYF.

The sample holds many counts of this clonotype. The chain uses TRBV20-1 and TRBJ2-7; 10 bases are a match to TRBD2. Germline V gene data show CDR1 as DFQATT and CDR2 as SNEGSKA (reference sequence). The CDR3 covers 13 residues. V was clipped by 1 base and J by 5 bases; unmatched bases: 2. CDR3: CSARASGSHEQYF. The CDR3 coding sequence is TGCAGTGCTAGAGCTAGCGGGAGCCACGAGCAGTACTTC.

This sequence joins TRBV29-1 and TRBJ2-7; a weak D match, TRBD1 (5 bases). Germline V gives CDR1 SQVTM, CDR2 ANQGSEA. V lost 0 bases, J lost 4 bases, and 10 bases lay in between. The CDR3 consists of 13 residues. The CDR3 is CSVEEWGSYEQYF. The CDR3 DNA reads as TGCAGCGTTGAAGAATGGGGCAGTTACGAGCAGTACTTC.

CDR3 nucleotides: TGCAGTGCTAGAGATCCGGGATTAGCGGGAGGGCCCAGCTACAATGAGCAGTTCTTC. Protein product: CSARDPGLAGGPSYNEQFF. This rearrangement joins TRBV20-1 to TRBJ2-1; 11 bases line up with TRBD2. The CDR3 runs 19 residues. Per the germline V gene, CDR1 is DFQATT and CDR2 is SNEGSKA (reference sequence). V trimming: 0 bases; J trimming: 3 bases; junction bases outside the gene matches: 13.

This clonotype was detected a few times. The CDR3 DNA sequence: TGTGCCAGCAGTTTATACCTAGCGGCCCAAGAGACCCAGTACTTC. This encodes CASSLYLAAQETQYF. This chain links TRBV28 with TRBJ2-5; 7 nucleotides agree with TRBD2. Germline V gene data show CDR1 as MDHEN and CDR2 as SYDVKM. CDR3 length equals 15 residues. After removal of 1 base from V and 1 base from J, the junction contained 3 bases not matched to a gene.

The sample holds many counts of this clonotype. The chain carries TRBV5-1 and TRBJ2-7; no definite D call. The germline V gene encodes CDR1 SGHRS and CDR2 YFSETQ. V was clipped by 7 bases and J by 5 bases, with 13 bases between them. The CDR3 extends over 12 amino acids. The CDR3 spells CASSIGQDEQYF. CDR3 sequence (DNA): TGCGCCAGCTCTATTGGGCAGGACGAGCAGTACTTC.

This clonotype was picked up many times. This chain connects TRBV7-8 to TRBJ2-5; 7 bases fit TRBD1. J was trimmed by 5 bases and V by 1 base; bases with no gene match: 4. CDR1 is SGHVS and CDR2 is FQNEAQ in the germline V gene. This CDR3 comprises 14 residues. This chain's CDR3 is CASSLEHRGETQYF. In DNA form, the CDR3 reads TGTGCCAGCAGCTTAGAGCACAGGGGTGAGACCCAGTACTTC.